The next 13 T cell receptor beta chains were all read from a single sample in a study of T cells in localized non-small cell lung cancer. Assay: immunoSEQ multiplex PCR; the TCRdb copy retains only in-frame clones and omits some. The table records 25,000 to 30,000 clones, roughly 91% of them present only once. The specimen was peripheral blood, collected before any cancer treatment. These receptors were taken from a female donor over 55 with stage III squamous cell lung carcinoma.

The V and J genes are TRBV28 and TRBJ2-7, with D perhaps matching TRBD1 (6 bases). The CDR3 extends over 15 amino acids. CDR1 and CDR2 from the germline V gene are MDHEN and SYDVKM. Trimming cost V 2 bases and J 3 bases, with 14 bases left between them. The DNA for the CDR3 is TGTGCCAGCAGTTTAGGGACAAATGGTCGCTACGAGCAGTACTTC. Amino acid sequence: CASSLGTNGRYEQYF.

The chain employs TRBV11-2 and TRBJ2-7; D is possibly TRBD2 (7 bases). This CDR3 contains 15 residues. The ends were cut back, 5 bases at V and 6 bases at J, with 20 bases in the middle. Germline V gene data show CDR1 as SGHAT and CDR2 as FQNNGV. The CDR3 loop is CASSTRVRGPGEQYF. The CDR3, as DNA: TGTGCCAGCAGCACTAGGGTGCGGGGGCCAGGCGAGCAGTACTTC.

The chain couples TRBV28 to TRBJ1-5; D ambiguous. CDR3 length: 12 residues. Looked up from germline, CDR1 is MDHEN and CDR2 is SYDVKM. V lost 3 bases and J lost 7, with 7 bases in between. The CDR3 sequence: CASSFPLQPQHF. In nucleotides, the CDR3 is TGTGCCAGCAGTTTCCCGCTGCAGCCCCAGCATTTT.

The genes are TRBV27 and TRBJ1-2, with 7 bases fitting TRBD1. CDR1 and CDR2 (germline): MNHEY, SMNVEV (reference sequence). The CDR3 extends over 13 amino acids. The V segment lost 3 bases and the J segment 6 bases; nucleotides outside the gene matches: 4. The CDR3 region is CASSLGQQNGYTF. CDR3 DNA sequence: TGTGCCAGCAGTTTGGGACAGCAGAATGGCTACACCTTC.

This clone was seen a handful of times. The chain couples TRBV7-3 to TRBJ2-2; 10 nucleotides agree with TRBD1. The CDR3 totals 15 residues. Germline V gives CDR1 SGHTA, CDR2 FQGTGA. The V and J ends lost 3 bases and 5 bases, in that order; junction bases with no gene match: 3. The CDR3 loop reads CASSFGTGVTGELFF. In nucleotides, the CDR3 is TGTGCCAGCAGCTTCGGGACAGGGGTTACCGGGGAGCTGTTTTTT.

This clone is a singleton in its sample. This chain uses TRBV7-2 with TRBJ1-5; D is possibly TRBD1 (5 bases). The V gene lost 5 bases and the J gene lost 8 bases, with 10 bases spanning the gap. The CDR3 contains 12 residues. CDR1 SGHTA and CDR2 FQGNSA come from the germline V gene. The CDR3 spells CASSTQGKPQHF. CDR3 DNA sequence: TGTGCCAGCAGCACCCAGGGTAAGCCCCAGCATTTT.

The chain's CDR3 is CAISDPTAKTYEQYF. The CDR3 DNA is TGTGCCATCAGTGACCCGACAGCGAAGACTTACGAGCAGTACTTC. The J gene is TRBJ2-7, the V gene TRBV10-3; D is possibly TRBD1 (5 bases). The CDR3 contains 15 residues. Deletions cut 3 bases from V and 4 bases from J, with 16 bases between. CDR1 and CDR2 (germline): ENHRY, SYGVKD.

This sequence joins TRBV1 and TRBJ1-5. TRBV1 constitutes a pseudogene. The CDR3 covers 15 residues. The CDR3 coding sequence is TGCACCACCCCCCGATCCCAAAGGGCGAAACAGCCCCAGCATTTT. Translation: CTTPRSQRAKQPQHF.

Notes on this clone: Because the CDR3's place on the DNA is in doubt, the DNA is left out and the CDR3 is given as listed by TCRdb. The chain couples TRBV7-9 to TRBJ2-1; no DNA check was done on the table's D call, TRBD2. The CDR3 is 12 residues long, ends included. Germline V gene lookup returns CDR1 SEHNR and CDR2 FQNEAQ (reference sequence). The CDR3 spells CASSFGEGAGIF.

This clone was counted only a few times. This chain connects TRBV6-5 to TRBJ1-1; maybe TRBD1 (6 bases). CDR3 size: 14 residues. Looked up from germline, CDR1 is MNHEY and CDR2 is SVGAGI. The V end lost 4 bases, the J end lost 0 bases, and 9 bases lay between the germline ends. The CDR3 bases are TGTGCCAGCAGTTTTTCAGGGGTGAACACTGAAGCTTTCTTT. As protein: CASSFSGVNTEAFF.

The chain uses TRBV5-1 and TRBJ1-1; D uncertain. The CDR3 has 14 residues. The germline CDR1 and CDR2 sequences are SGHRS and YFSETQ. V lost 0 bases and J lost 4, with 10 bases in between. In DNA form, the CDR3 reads TGCGCCAGCAGCTTGGGTCTCGAGGGCACTGAAGCTTTCTTT. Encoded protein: CASSLGLEGTEAFF.

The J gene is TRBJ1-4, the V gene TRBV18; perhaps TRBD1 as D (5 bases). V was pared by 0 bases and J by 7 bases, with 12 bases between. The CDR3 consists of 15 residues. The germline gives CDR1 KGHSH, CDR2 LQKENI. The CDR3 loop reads CASSPPGQGGEKLFF. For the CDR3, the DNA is TGTGCCAGCTCACCACCGGGTCAGGGTGGTGAAAAACTGTTTTTT.

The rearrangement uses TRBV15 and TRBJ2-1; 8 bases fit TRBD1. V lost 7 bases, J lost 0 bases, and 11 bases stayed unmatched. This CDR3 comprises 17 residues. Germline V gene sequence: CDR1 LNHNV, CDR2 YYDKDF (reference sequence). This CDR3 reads CATNRGTGASSYNEQFF. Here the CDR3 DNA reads TGTGCCACCAACAGGGGGACGGGGGCTAGCTCCTACAATGAGCAGTTCTTC.